The present entry profiles one TCR beta chain with its context. Its antigen is currently not known. Per-nucleotide qualities are absent, and no much larger clonotype sits a single base away. The data derive from a study of T cell responses to AZD1222 COVID-19 vaccine (dated by TCRdb to the early 2020s). Broadly, across the study: AZD1222 recipients with second doses at about 4 weeks or about 12 weeks were pooled, because spike-specific TCR depth and breadth did not differ between schedules. TCR sequencing was performed for roughly 250 trial participants, of whom about 200 were given two doses of AZD1222 and around 25 were given two doses of MenACWY control vaccine. Trial participants were enrolled by age into subgroups of 18-55, 56-69 and 70-plus years, and around 150, 28 and 57 TCR-sequenced participants, respectively, were included in these subgroups.

The sample's time point label, decoded: baseline before first vaccination. Vaccinee samples were obtained from the UK trials COV001 and COV002, which included a single-blind randomized controlled phase 2/3 trial of AZD1222 (ChAdOx1 nCoV-19) in healthy adults. Trial participant PBMC samples were collected at day 0 and day 28 after the second dose for TCRbeta chain sequencing. What the research found in general, with its limitations: The 56-69-year group was small, and its depth increase did not reach significance, likely because of low power. Conclusions about previously exposed vaccinees were limited because only a handful of AZD1222 recipients were SARS-CoV-2 seropositive at baseline. The vaccine-associated CD4 TCRs covered the entire spike protein, and the dominant responses fell in regions 160-218 and 743-854. Most participants were white British and females outnumbered males, and the authors suggested that clonal diversity may have been underestimated. After two AZD1222 doses, both the breadth and the depth of spike-specific TCRs were significantly higher than at day 0 and than in MenACWY recipients. Because no samples from the day 14 peak response were available, repertoires could be characterized only after the peak T cell response. Reportedly, close to half of the unique spike-specific TCRs recognized epitopes lying outside the regions that are mutated in the B.1.351 and B.1.1.7 variants.

The CDR3 regions of human TCRbeta chains were subjected to immunosequencing. The original methods were these. TCRs in the repertoires were compared against a reference library of SARS-CoV-2-specific TCRs that had been generated with the MIRA antigen-specificity platform. Breadth was defined as the fraction of unique TCRs that were SARS-CoV-2-associated. Depth was defined as the fraction of total T cells that were SARS-CoV-2-associated. Using the MIRA data, each spike-specific TCR was mapped to the spike region that the TCR reacts to and placed in a CD4 or CD8 class. Log10-transformed breadth and depth values were compared by one-way ANOVA with Sidak's multiple comparisons tests. TCRdb took over this immuneACCESS table, retaining in-frame rearrangements with V and J assigned. Such tables are incomplete; in checked studies, under half of the missing clones stem from an unresolved V gene, and the remainder is unexplained. The DNA was the basis for D and trimming; V, J and clone size are from that table. In all, the sample holds around 52,000 clones, and around 85% of those were seen once. Approximately 15% of the sample is taken by the ten largest.

Including the terminal cysteine and phenylalanine, the CDR3 comprises 15 residues. Only the CDR3 DNA is retained, 45 bases long and in frame from the first base. CDR1 SGHNT and CDR2 YYREEE are derived from the germline V gene (reference sequence). The germline V end is reduced by 3 bases and the J end by 5 bases; junction bases left unmatched: 6. The chain is assembled from TRBV5-4 and TRBJ2-7, with 12 central nucleotides matching TRBD2. The material sequenced was peripheral blood, taken on day 0 of AZD1222 vaccination. This sequence was found in an adult in good health. The CDR3 amino acid sequence is: CASSSETSGSHEQYF. The nucleotides read TGTGCCAGCAGCTCCGAGACTAGCGGGAGCCACGAGCAGTACTTC.